The 30 T cell receptor beta chains given below trace back to one sample, sequenced in a study of graft-versus-host responses after intestinal transplantation. Method: immunoSEQ multiplex PCR; TCRdb's copy keeps in-frame clones and lacks some. Among 77,000 or so clones, about 90% were seen once, and the ten largest hold roughly 0.64%. Specimen: PBMCs, collected 98 days after intestinal transplantation. The source is a human patient who received an intestinal transplant, so some T cells may come from the graft donor.

This clone appeared once. The chain combines TRBV7-3 with TRBJ2-1, with a weak D call TRBD2 (6 bases). Germline CDR1 is SGHTA and CDR2 is FQGTGA. Trimming took 1 base from V and 2 from J, leaving 15 bases between them. This CDR3 is built from 17 residues. The CDR3 sequence is CASSLNGGLGAYNEQFF. CDR3 DNA sequence: TGTGCCAGCAGCTTAAATGGGGGACTCGGCGCCTACAATGAGCAGTTCTTC.

This clone was seen a few times. The V and J genes are TRBV2 and TRBJ2-5; no definite D call. V shed 5 bases and J shed 1 base, with 11 bases lying between them. Germline CDR1 is SNHLY and CDR2 is FYNNEI. The CDR3 consists of 14 residues. In nucleotides, the CDR3 is TGTGCCAGCAGTTCCGGACCCCCCCAAGAGACCCAGTACTTC. It codes for CASSSGPPQETQYF.

The rearrangement links TRBV9 to TRBJ2-2; D unresolved. The CDR3 has 14 amino acids. Germline loops: CDR1 SGDLS, CDR2 YYNGEE. Trimming left V 0 bases short and J 2 bases short, with 5 bases between. The CDR3 spells CASSVAGNTGELFF. Written as DNA, the CDR3 is TGTGCCAGCAGCGTAGCAGGAAACACCGGGGAGCTGTTTTTT.

V gene TRBV9 combines with J gene TRBJ2-3; the match to TRBD2 covers 15 bases. Germline V gene lookup returns CDR1 SGDLS and CDR2 YYNGEE. This CDR3 is 17 amino acids long. J gave up 1 base and V 3 bases, and 3 bases lay outside the gene matches. As DNA, the CDR3 is TGTGCCAGCAGCGAACGGACTAGCGGGAGGGGCACAGATACGCAGTATTTT. The encoded protein is CASSERTSGRGTDTQYF. The variable domain in full, completed from reference TRBV9 and TRBJ2-3, reads DSGVTQTPKHLITATGQRVTLRCSPRSGDLSVYWYQQSLDQGLQFLIQYYNGEERAKGNILERFSAQQFPDLHSELNLSSLELGDSALYFCASSERTSGRGTDTQYFGPGTRLTVL.

A single count supports this clone. The rearrangement uses TRBV7-2 and TRBJ2-6; D unresolved. The germline CDR1 and CDR2 sequences are SGHTA and FQGNSA. Between the trimmed V and J ends, which lost 1 base and 0 bases, there was a span of 13 bases. There are 18 residues in the CDR3. For the CDR3, the DNA is TGTGCCAGCAGCTTAGAAAGAATAAGAAGCTCTGGGGCCAACGTCCTGACTTTC. Translated, it gives CASSLERIRSSGANVLTF.

The rearrangement joins TRBV5-6 to TRBJ2-7; D is ambiguous. V was clipped by 1 base and J by 0 bases, with 14 bases between them. Germline-derived CDR1 and CDR2 are SGHDT and YYEEEE. The CDR3 has 16 amino acids. The CDR3 nucleotides read TGTGCCAGCAGCTTGATAGGACGGATGAACTCCTACGAGCAGTACTTC. It codes for CASSLIGRMNSYEQYF.

The V and J genes are TRBV7-9 and TRBJ2-7; D unresolved. The V gene lost 5 bases and the J gene lost 3 bases, with 5 bases spanning the gap. Germline CDR1 SEHNR, CDR2 FQNEAQ (reference sequence). CDR3 length: 11 residues. CDR3 nucleotide sequence: TGTGCCAGCAGCAACTTCTACGAGCAGTACTTC. Amino acid sequence: CASSNFYEQYF.

V and J are TRBV5-1 and TRBJ1-4; 8 nucleotides agree with TRBD1. The germline V gene encodes CDR1 SGHRS and CDR2 YFSETQ. V lost 0 bases to trimming and J lost 3 bases; unmatched junction nucleotides: 4. CDR3 size: 16 residues. CDR3 bases: TGCGCCAGCAGCTTGGGACAGGGGTTTTCTAATGAAAAACTGTTTTTT. Translating gives CASSLGQGFSNEKLFF.

The chain employs TRBV6-6 and TRBJ2-7; 10 positions match TRBD1. The CDR3 contains 14 residues. V dropped 7 bases and J dropped 4; count of bases not matched to a gene: 7. Germline V gives CDR1 MNHNY, CDR2 SVGAGI (reference sequence). CDR3: CASTPWTGGYEQYF. The CDR3 nucleotides are TGTGCCAGCACCCCCTGGACAGGGGGGTACGAGCAGTACTTC.

This clone has a single count. The chain uses TRBV13 and TRBJ2-5; D remains unclear. This CDR3 region has 14 residues. The germline V and J ends were trimmed by 1 base and 2 bases, with 8 bases remaining between them. CDR1 PRHDT and CDR2 FYEKMQ come from the germline V gene (reference sequence). The CDR3 is CASSLVGLQETQYF. The CDR3 DNA reads as TGTGCCAGCAGCTTAGTGGGGTTACAAGAGACCCAGTACTTC.

The genes are TRBV19 and TRBJ1-4; 7 bases align to TRBD1. The CDR3 contains 15 residues. J was trimmed by 2 bases and V by 2 bases; bases with no gene match: 2. CDR1 is LNHDA and CDR2 is SQIVND in the germline V gene (reference sequence). DNA for the CDR3: TGTGCCAGTAGTATAAAGACAGGGACTAATGAAAAACTGTTTTTT. This translates into CASSIKTGTNEKLFF.

This clone was recorded only once. The chain links TRBV7-8 to TRBJ2-3; the D gene could be TRBD1 or TRBD2 (5 bases each). The CDR3 spans 16 residues. Germline assignment: CDR1 SGHVS and CDR2 FQNEAQ. V shed 5 bases and J shed 2 bases, with 17 bases lying between them. The CDR3 DNA reads as TGTGCCAGCAGCCATGGGGCCCTGGGACCCACAGATACGCAGTATTTT. Translated, it gives CASSHGALGPTDTQYF.

The chain carries TRBV30 and TRBJ1-5, with D tentatively TRBD1 (5 bases). V was pared by 0 bases and J by 4 bases, with 10 bases between. Germline lookup yields CDR1 GTSNPN and CDR2 SVGIG (reference sequence). The CDR3 consists of 14 residues. As DNA, the CDR3 is TGTGCCTGGAGTGTTCTGGGGGGTAATCAGCCCCAGCATTTT. Translated, it gives CAWSVLGGNQPQHF. Combining the CDR3 with reference TRBV30 and TRBJ1-5 gives the whole variable domain SQTIHQWPATLVQPVGSPLSLECTVEGTSNPNLYWYRQAAGRGLQLLFYSVGIGQISSEVPQNLSASRPQDRQFILSSKKLLLSDSGFYLCAWSVLGGNQPQHFGDGTRLSIL.

The rearrangement joins TRBV2 to TRBJ2-1; 7 bases are shared with TRBD1. The CDR3 spans 15 residues. Germline loops: CDR1 SNHLY, CDR2 FYNNEI. V gave up 6 bases and J gave up 4 bases; unmatched junction bases: 9. CDR3 nucleotides: TGTGCCAGCAGCCACGACAGGGTGGGGTACAATGAGCAGTTCTTC. This encodes CASSHDRVGYNEQFF.

V gene TRBV21-1 combines with J gene TRBJ2-7; TRBD2, the D gene given by the table, was not confirmed from the DNA. TRBV21-1 is designated a pseudogene. CDR3 length: 14 residues. In nucleotides, the CDR3 is TGTGCCAGCAGCAAAGTCGAGCGAGCGGGCGAGCAGTACTTC. This encodes CASSKVERAGEQYF.

CDR3 protein: CASSPRTGGVGYNGYTF. CDR3 DNA sequence: TGCGCCAGCAGCCCTAGGACAGGGGGCGTAGGGTATAATGGCTACACCTTC. The chain is built from TRBV5-1 and TRBJ1-2; TRBD1 matches at 11 bases. The CDR3 has 17 amino acids. Germline CDR1 and CDR2: SGHRS and YFSETQ. The junction had 14 bases not matched to a gene; V was cut back by 4 bases and J by 6 bases.

This clone appeared a single time. The chain couples TRBV6-1 to TRBJ2-7; D may be TRBD1 (6 bases). The ends were cut back, 1 base at V and 0 bases at J, with 10 bases in the middle. CDR3 length equals 15 residues. Germline loops: CDR1 MNHNS, CDR2 SASEGT. The CDR3 reads CASSEGRDTSYEQYF. CDR3 nucleotides: TGTGCCAGCAGTGAAGGTCGGGACACCTCCTACGAGCAGTACTTC.

The chain uses TRBV10-1 and TRBJ1-6; 9 nucleotides align to TRBD1. CDR3 length: 19 residues. Trimming cost V 8 bases and J 4 bases; bases outside gene matches: 18. Germline V lookup: CDR1 WNHNN, CDR2 SYGVQD (reference sequence). The CDR3 DNA reads as TGCGCCAGCGTAATAGGACAGGGGCCGAGGGGGGGTTATAATTCACCCCTCCACTTT. Protein product: CASVIGQGPRGGYNSPLHF.

The chain uses TRBV5-1 and TRBJ2-7, with 7 bases fitting TRBD2. The germline V gene encodes CDR1 SGHRS and CDR2 YFSETQ. There are 13 residues in the CDR3. J gave up 0 bases and V 7 bases, and 4 bases lay outside the gene matches. DNA for the CDR3: TGCGCCAGCGCGACTAGCACCTCCTACGAGCAGTACTTC. This sequence encodes CASATSTSYEQYF.

The rearrangement links TRBV27 to TRBJ2-3; TRBD1 or TRBD2 may be the D gene (5 bases each). The ends were cut back, 4 bases at V and 3 bases at J, with 20 bases in the middle. The V gene's germline CDR1 is MNHEY and CDR2 SMNVEV (reference sequence). The length of the CDR3 is 17 residues. As DNA, the CDR3 is TGTGCCAGCAGTTCCTGGTTGGGACGGAGGATAACAGATACGCAGTATTTT. Translated: CASSSWLGRRITDTQYF.

The gene calls are TRBV19 and TRBJ1-1; weak D call: TRBD1 (5 bases). The V and J ends lost 0 bases and 0 bases respectively, with 11 bases between them. CDR1 is LNHDA, CDR2 SQIVND, per germline (reference sequence). The CDR3 runs to 16 residues. This chain's CDR3 is CASSIDGGLMNTEAFF. CDR3 sequence (DNA): TGTGCCAGTAGTATAGATGGGGGTCTCATGAACACTGAAGCTTTCTTT. The variable domain in full, completed from reference TRBV19 and TRBJ1-1, reads DGGITQSPKYLFRKEGQNVTLSCEQNLNHDAMYWYRQDPGQGLRLIYYSQIVNDFQKGDIAEGYSVSREKKESFPLTVTSAQKNPTAFYLCASSIDGGLMNTEAFFGQGTRLTVV.

This chain's CDR3 is CASSLDWGATEAFF. CDR3 DNA: TGCGCCAGCAGCTTGGATTGGGGGGCCACTGAAGCTTTCTTT. The chain has TRBV5-1 and TRBJ1-1; D is possibly TRBD1 (6 bases). Germline assignment: CDR1 SGHRS and CDR2 YFSETQ. V was clipped by 0 bases and J by 4 bases, with 10 bases between them. The CDR3 is 14 amino acids.

The chain uses TRBV28 and TRBJ1-3; 8 bases are shared with TRBD1. Trimming removed 2 bases from V and 4 bases from J; junction bases left unmatched: 7. The germline CDR1 and CDR2 sequences are MDHEN and SYDVKM. The CDR3 is made up of 16 amino acids. This CDR3 reads CASSLGQGALGNTIYF. For the CDR3, the DNA is TGTGCCAGCAGTTTAGGGCAGGGGGCGCTCGGAAACACCATATATTTT.

The chain links TRBV19 to TRBJ2-3; no firm D call. CDR3 length: 14 amino acids. CDR1 is LNHDA, CDR2 SQIVND, per germline (reference sequence). V was cut by 6 bases and J by 0 bases, with 10 bases left in between. In nucleotides, the CDR3 is TGTGCCAGTAGCCCTCGCGGTAGCACAGATACGCAGTATTTT. Protein product: CASSPRGSTDTQYF.

CDR3 sequence reads: CASSFSWPPTYEQYF. The DNA of the CDR3 is TGTGCCAGCAGTTTTTCGTGGCCGCCCACCTACGAGCAGTACTTC. This rearrangement joins TRBV27 to TRBJ2-7; D ambiguous. CDR1 MNHEY and CDR2 SMNVEV come from the germline V gene (reference sequence). This CDR3 spans 15 amino acids. V lost 3 bases, J lost 2 bases, and 14 bases lay in between.

The chain is built from TRBV6-5 and TRBJ1-5; D unclear. V shed 4 bases and J shed 5 bases, with 9 bases lying between them. The V gene's germline CDR1 is MNHEY and CDR2 SVGAGI. This CDR3 spans 13 amino acids. The CDR3 DNA reads as TGTGCCAGCAGTTTTGGGAGGGATCAGCCCCAGCATTTT. This translates into CASSFGRDQPQHF.

The V and J genes are TRBV5-3 and TRBJ2-7; D possibly matches TRBD1 or TRBD2 (6 bases each). TRBV5-3 is assigned to the ORF class and has an uncertain function. V was pared by 8 bases and J by 0 bases, with 15 bases between. The CDR3 consists of 14 residues. The CDR3 loop reads CASSRGGSSYEQYF. The CDR3 bases are TGTGCCAGCAGCCGAGGGGGGAGCTCCTACGAGCAGTACTTC.

This sequence joins TRBV5-1 and TRBJ1-4; no reliable D call. V was pared by 2 bases and J by 4 bases, with 9 bases between. The germline V gene encodes CDR1 SGHRS and CDR2 YFSETQ. The CDR3 is 14 amino acids. CDR3 nucleotides: TGCGCCAGCAGCTTTGGGGTTAGTAATGAAAAACTGTTTTTT. This sequence encodes CASSFGVSNEKLFF.

The gene calls are TRBV5-4 and TRBJ2-5; TRBD1 aligns across 8 bases. There are 14 residues in the CDR3. V shed 5 bases and J 2 bases; nucleotides not matched to a gene: 5. Germline CDR1 and CDR2: SGHNT and YYREEE (reference sequence). CDR3 bases: TGTGCCAGCAGGGCCGGGACAGGTCAAGAGACCCAGTACTTC. Its protein is CASRAGTGQETQYF.

The chain is built from TRBV6-5 and TRBJ1-2; D remains unclear. Germline CDR1 MNHEY, CDR2 SVGAGI. CDR3 length equals 14 residues. Trimming cost V 0 bases and J 4 bases, with 9 bases left between them. The CDR3 nucleotides read TGTGCCAGCAGTTACTCGATCGAGAGCTATGGCTACACCTTC. Translating gives CASSYSIESYGYTF.